Following are 14 T cell receptor beta chains from one sample sequenced in a study of T-cell memory formation after mild COVID-19. Using its own MiXCR run on the 5' RACE reads, TCRdb lists one record per CDR3 protein. The sample gives about 240,000 distinct CDR3 sequences, 8.5% to 9.5% of which show up once; 22% is in the top ten. Sequenced: PBMCs or a T cell subset sorted from them (not recorded which). The receptors derive from a young man who had mild COVID-19 (a few samples of this study predate the infection). Cell type and time point are not known.

This clonotype was seen repeatedly, ten times or more. The chain links TRBV28 to TRBJ1-1; D gene ambiguous. CDR1 is MDHEN, CDR2 SYDVKM, per germline. There are 10 residues in the CDR3. The V and J ends lost 6 bases and 7 bases respectively, with 6 bases between them. The CDR3: CASRRIEAFF. In DNA form, the CDR3 reads TGTGCCAGCAGGCGAATTGAAGCTTTCTTT.

The rearrangement uses TRBV2 and TRBJ1-6; weak D call: TRBD1 (5 bases). CDR1 SNHLY and CDR2 FYNNEI come from the germline V gene. V lost 11 bases, J lost 11 bases, and 22 bases lay in between. The CDR3 consists of 14 residues. This chain's CDR3 is CAGTKGQDSTPLHF. CDR3 sequence (DNA): TGTGCCGGCACCAAGGGGCAGGACTCAACACCCCTCCACTTT.

This clonotype was seen ten or more times. The V and J genes are TRBV10-3 and TRBJ2-5, with D uncertain. Trimming took off 0 bases at V and 9 bases at J, with 8 bases between the two ends. CDR1 and CDR2 (germline): ENHRY, SYGVKD. The CDR3 contains 12 residues. The CDR3 DNA reads as TGTGCCATCAGTGAGTCGGAGCAGGCCCAGTACTTC. Encoded protein: CAISESEQAQYF.

This clonotype was seen only a few times. CDR3 nucleotide sequence: TGTGCCAGCGCTGGGAATGAGCAGTTCTTC. Translated, it gives CASAGNEQFF. V usage is TRBV9 and J usage is TRBJ2-1; D is undetermined. Between the trimmed V and J ends, which lost 7 bases and 7 bases, there was a span of 6 bases. The CDR3 is made up of 10 amino acids. Germline V gene data show CDR1 as SGDLS and CDR2 as YYNGEE.

V and J are TRBV6-5 and TRBJ2-5; 9 nucleotides align to TRBD1. CDR1 MNHEY and CDR2 SVGAGI come from the germline V gene. The CDR3 consists of 18 residues. V lost 11 bases to trimming and J lost 1 base; unmatched junction nucleotides: 20. CDR3 DNA: TGTGCCGGGTCTCTCGGGGGCGGACAGGGGAAGTTCCAAGAGACCCAGTACTTC. It yields the protein CAGSLGGGQGKFQETQYF.

This clonotype was counted ten times or more. The DNA of the CDR3 is TGTGCCAGCAGCTCCCATCGACCCCAATCACCCCTCCACTTT. It codes for CASSSHRPQSPLHF. The chain recombines TRBV7-2 with TRBJ1-6, with D unclear. This CDR3 contains 14 residues. The germline V gene has CDR1 SGHTA and CDR2 FQGNSA. Trimming cost V 4 bases and J 10 bases, with 14 bases left between them.

There are a few counts of this clonotype. The genes are TRBV3-1 and TRBJ2-5; TRBD2 matches at 11 bases. V shed 4 bases and J 4 bases; nucleotides not matched to a gene: 8. CDR1 LGHDT and CDR2 YNNKEL come from the germline V gene (reference sequence). There are 16 residues in the CDR3. The CDR3 sequence: CASSPPLAGGGETQYF. CDR3 nucleotide sequence: TGTGCCAGCAGCCCACCTCTAGCGGGGGGCGGAGAGACCCAGTACTTC.

The chain is built from TRBV20-1 and TRBJ1-6; 7 bases map to TRBD1. The junction had 8 bases not matched to a gene; V was cut back by 1 base and J by 5 bases. Germline CDR1 and CDR2: DFQATT and SNEGSKA (reference sequence). The CDR3 spans 16 residues. The CDR3 DNA sequence: TGCAGTGCTAGAGCCCGGGTCGGGACAGATAATTCACCCCTCCACTTT. Its protein product is CSARARVGTDNSPLHF.

The table lists this clonotype with a few counts. The chain carries TRBV6-2 or TRBV6-3 and TRBJ2-7; the D gene is possibly TRBD1 (5 bases). Trimming removed 4 bases from V and 3 bases from J, with 16 bases in between. This CDR3 has 15 residues. CDR1 is MNHEY, CDR2 SVGEGT, per germline. The CDR3 sequence is CASSWGREVDYEQYV. In DNA, the CDR3 is TGTGCCAGCAGTTGGGGCAGGGAAGTTGACTACGAGCAGTACGTC.

The genes are TRBV15 and TRBJ1-2; D gene unclear. V was clipped by 1 base and J by 7 bases, with 7 bases between them. The CDR3 runs to 12 residues. Germline CDR1 is LNHNV and CDR2 is YYDKDF (reference sequence). CDR3 sequence: CATSRGWVGYTF. Written as DNA, the CDR3 is TGTGCCACCAGCAGAGGATGGGTTGGCTACACCTTC.

The rearrangement links TRBV4-1 to TRBJ2-7; D is uncertain. This CDR3 spans 13 amino acids. Germline-derived CDR1 and CDR2 are MGHRA and YSYEKL. Trimming left V 0 bases short and J 5 bases short, with 8 bases between. The CDR3, as DNA: TGCGCCAGCAGCCAAGATCCTGGAGACGAGCAGTACTTC. It yields the protein CASSQDPGDEQYF.

This clonotype was recorded at least ten times. CDR3 amino acids: CASSLAPGQGSRAFF. CDR3 nucleotide sequence: TGCGCCAGCAGCTTGGCTCCCGGACAGGGGAGTCGAGCTTTCTTT. V gene TRBV5-1 combines with J gene TRBJ1-1, with 9 positions matching TRBD1. Germline CDR1 and CDR2: SGHRS and YFSETQ. There are 15 residues in the CDR3. Trimming cost V 0 bases and J 10 bases; bases outside gene matches: 10.

This clonotype has more than one count but fewer than ten. The chain joins TRBV12-3 or TRBV12-4 to TRBJ1-2; 7 nucleotides match TRBD1. CDR3 length: 16 amino acids. The trim removed 6 bases at V and 8 bases at J, leaving 18 bases unmatched. For the CDR3, the DNA is TGTGCCAGCAGCCGAGGGATGACAGGGCATTTGGAGGGCTACACCTTC. This encodes CASSRGMTGHLEGYTF.

A note on this clonotype: A junction end diverges from the germline sequence, so it may reflect a read error. The chain couples TRBV6-6 to TRBJ2-5; D not resolved. The germline gives CDR1 MNHNY, CDR2 SVGAGI (reference sequence). The CDR3 totals 12 residues. In DNA form, the CDR3 reads TGTGCCAGCACTTACGGACGGGAGACCCAGTACTTC. It yields the protein CASTYGRETQYF.